The next 20 T cell receptor beta chains were all read from a single sample in a study of lymphopenia after photon versus proton radiotherapy. Generated by immunoSEQ multiplex PCR, the TCRdb table keeps only in-frame clones and is missing some. Of about 55,000 clones in the sample, 65% to 85% were seen once. The sample was peripheral blood, taken from a patient treated with proton-based radiotherapy. These receptors were collected from a man aged 55 to 70 with pancreatic cancer.

This chain links TRBV2 with TRBJ1-5; 7 nucleotides align to TRBD1. The junction had 11 bases not matched to a gene; V was cut back by 8 bases and J by 7 bases. Per the germline V gene, CDR1 is SNHLY and CDR2 is FYNNEI. The length of the CDR3 is 14 residues. CDR3 region: CASGEGARGQPQHF. CDR3 in DNA: TGTGCCAGCGGGGAGGGGGCGCGAGGGCAGCCCCAGCATTTT.

V gene TRBV4-2 combines with J gene TRBJ1-5; D gene uncertain. V was clipped by 0 bases and J by 3 bases, with 12 bases between them. This CDR3 spans 16 amino acids. Germline CDR1 LGHNA, CDR2 YNFKEQ. CDR3 sequence reads: CASSQDRWGSNQPQHF. DNA for the CDR3: TGTGCCAGCAGCCAAGATAGATGGGGTTCCAATCAGCCCCAGCATTTT.

Remarks on this clone: This specimen includes other DNA sequences encoding the same CDR3. V and J are TRBV7-9 and TRBJ2-1; TRBD2 agrees at 7 bases. The length of the CDR3 is 15 residues. Per the germline V gene, CDR1 is SEHNR and CDR2 is FQNEAQ (reference sequence). V lost 1 base to trimming and J lost 6 bases; unmatched junction nucleotides: 6. The CDR3 region is CASSLGGRRGNEQFF. CDR3 nucleotide sequence: TGTGCCAGCAGCTTAGGCGGGAGACGGGGCAATGAGCAGTTCTTC.

This clone is a singleton in its sample. This chain links TRBV23-1 with TRBJ2-7; D is undetermined. TRBV23-1 is recorded as an ORF, its role being uncertain. The CDR3 extends over 12 amino acids. Deletions cut 0 bases from V and 3 bases from J, with 3 bases between. CDR3 DNA: TGCGCCAGCAGTCAATCTGGCTACGAGCAGTACTTC. Residues: CASSQSGYEQYF.

The CDR3 protein is CASSQDRTRGSIQYF. As DNA, the CDR3 is TGTGCCAGCAGCCAAGATCGGACTCGGGGAAGCATTCAGTACTTC. The chain recombines TRBV14 with TRBJ2-4; D may be TRBD2 (5 bases). From germline, CDR1 is SGHDN and CDR2 FVKESK. The CDR3 covers 15 residues. V shed 0 bases and J shed 9 bases, with 15 bases lying between them. Complete variable domain (other parts from reference TRBV14 and TRBJ2-4): EAGVTQFPSHSVIEKGQTVTLRCDPISGHDNLYWYRRVMGKEIKFLLHFVKESKQDESGMPNNRFLAERTGGTYSTLKVQPAELEDSGVYFCASSQDRTRGSIQYFGAGTRLSVL.

There are a few counts of this clone. V is TRBV7-9 and J is TRBJ2-7; D might be TRBD1 (5 bases). The CDR3 sequence is 13 residues long. The germline V and J ends were trimmed by 3 bases and 2 bases, with 8 bases remaining between them. CDR1 SEHNR and CDR2 FQNEAQ come from the germline V gene (reference sequence). The CDR3 reads CASSLDIPYEQYF. The CDR3 DNA reads as TGTGCCAGCAGCTTGGACATTCCCTACGAGCAGTACTTC.

This clone was counted between two and nine times. The genes are TRBV11-2 and TRBJ2-1, with 10 bases aligning to TRBD2. The germline gives CDR1 SGHAT, CDR2 FQNNGV. The CDR3 is made up of 18 amino acids. Trimming took 4 bases from V and 5 from J; bases not matched to a gene: 14. The CDR3 spells CASSSSWGSGRGDNEQFF. CDR3 coding DNA: TGTGCCAGCAGCTCTAGTTGGGGCAGCGGGAGGGGGGACAATGAGCAGTTCTTC.

This chain joins TRBV10-2 and TRBJ2-7; 11 bases map to TRBD2. Trimming cost V 5 bases and J 3 bases; bases outside gene matches: 3. The CDR3 has 14 residues. Germline V lookup: CDR1 WSHSY, CDR2 SAAADI. CDR3 residues: CASSPGTSGYEQYF. The CDR3 DNA follows: TGCGCCAGCAGTCCCGGGACTAGCGGCTACGAGCAGTACTTC.

This chain links TRBV19 with TRBJ1-3; D gene uncertain. Trimming pared 9 bases from V and 0 bases from J, leaving 21 bases between. The CDR3 totals 17 residues. Germline CDR1 is LNHDA and CDR2 is SQIVND (reference sequence). Here the CDR3 DNA reads TGTGCCAGCACTATATTGGCCGGAGTCAGCTCTGGAAACACCATATATTTT. Amino acids: CASTILAGVSSGNTIYF.

Only a few counts were recorded for this clone. This CDR3 is CASSSRTGLYEQYF. Here the CDR3 DNA reads TGTGCCAGCAGCTCGCGGACAGGGCTATACGAGCAGTACTTC. This sequence joins TRBV11-2 and TRBJ2-7; 8 bases line up with TRBD1. V was pared by 4 bases and J by 4 bases, with 6 bases of the junction left unmatched. The CDR3 sequence is 14 residues long. CDR1 and CDR2 from the germline V gene are SGHAT and FQNNGV.

The V call is TRBV27, the J call TRBJ2-5, with TRBD2 identical over 8 bases. The V gene end was trimmed by 7 bases and the J gene end by 2 bases; junction bases not matched to a gene: 9. The CDR3 is made up of 15 amino acids. Looked up from germline, CDR1 is MNHEY and CDR2 is SMNVEV (reference sequence). CDR3 nucleotides: TGTGCCAGCATAACCGGGACTAGACATCAAGAGACCCAGTACTTC. Protein product: CASITGTRHQETQYF.

This chain links TRBV6-5 with TRBJ1-1, with 7 bases lining up with TRBD1. Germline assignment: CDR1 MNHEY and CDR2 SVGAGI. Trimming removed 5 bases from V and 10 bases from J; junction bases left unmatched: 10. The length of the CDR3 is 13 residues. The CDR3 region has the DNA TGTGCCAGCAGTCCCCGAAGGGGGCCGTCAGCTTTCTTT. Encoded protein: CASSPRRGPSAFF.

The rearrangement uses TRBV6-6 and TRBJ1-1; D gene unclear. V was shortened by 2 bases and J by 6 bases, with 16 bases between the two germline ends. This CDR3 has 15 amino acids. Germline loops: CDR1 MNHNY, CDR2 SVGAGI (reference sequence). This chain's CDR3 is CASSYGLGRKPEAFF. CDR3 nucleotide sequence: TGTGCCAGCAGTTACGGTCTTGGACGGAAACCTGAAGCTTTCTTT.

The chain is built from TRBV10-1 and TRBJ2-6, with no clear D. Germline loops: CDR1 WNHNN, CDR2 SYGVQD (reference sequence). V lost 2 bases and J lost 4, with 3 bases in between. The CDR3 has 13 amino acids. CDR3 in DNA: TGCGCCAGCAGTGAGCCAGGGGCCAACGTCCTGACTTTC. Protein: CASSEPGANVLTF.

The chain links TRBV28 to TRBJ1-1; TRBD1 agrees at 7 bases. Germline values: CDR1 MDHEN, CDR2 SYDVKM. The trim removed 1 base at V and 4 bases at J, leaving 9 bases unmatched. This CDR3 is 16 amino acids long. The CDR3 DNA reads as TGTGCCAGCAGTTTATCCAAGACAGGGTTTAGCACTGAAGCTTTCTTT. Amino acids: CASSLSKTGFSTEAFF.

CDR3 sequence (DNA): TGTGCCAGCAGCTCCGGGACTAGCGGGACAACCAATGAGCAGTTCTTC. As protein: CASSSGTSGTTNEQFF. V gene TRBV7-9 combines with J gene TRBJ2-1; 13 nucleotides match TRBD2. The CDR3 loop spans 16 amino acids. From germline, CDR1 is SEHNR and CDR2 FQNEAQ (reference sequence). Trimming at V came to 4 bases and at J to 6 bases, leaving 6 bases not matched to a gene.

The chain uses TRBV6-6 and TRBJ2-7; 7 positions match TRBD1. CDR3 length: 15 residues. Germline lookup yields CDR1 MNHNY and CDR2 SVGAGI (reference sequence). Losses at the gene ends were 6 bases for V and 3 bases for J; bases not matched to a gene: 11. The CDR3 reads CASSPLETGSYEQYF. Written as DNA, the CDR3 is TGTGCCAGCAGCCCGTTGGAGACAGGGAGCTACGAGCAGTACTTC.

V usage is TRBV5-1 and J usage is TRBJ1-1; D gene unclear. V lost 4 bases to trimming and J lost 0 bases, with 19 bases between them. The germline V gene encodes CDR1 SGHRS and CDR2 YFSETQ. CDR3 length: 17 amino acids. CDR3 sequence (DNA): TGCGCCAGCAGCCCTCTGCCCCTTACCGGGGTGAACACTGAAGCTTTCTTT. Protein sequence: CASSPLPLTGVNTEAFF.

Only a few counts were recorded for this clone. The rearrangement links TRBV27 to TRBJ2-7, with TRBD1 matching over 7 bases. The CDR3 length is 18 residues. Germline-derived CDR1 and CDR2 are MNHEY and SMNVEV (reference sequence). J was trimmed by 7 bases and V by 1 base; bases with no gene match: 19. The CDR3, as DNA: TGTGCCAGCAGTTTATTGGCCGGGTTACAGGGGTCCGCGGAGGAGCAGTACTTC. Residues: CASSLLAGLQGSAEEQYF.

The chain joins TRBV18 to TRBJ2-4; D gene unclear. The CDR3 has 14 residues. V was pared by 8 bases and J by 1 base, with 12 bases between. CDR1 and CDR2 from the germline V gene are KGHSH and LQKENI. CDR3 region: CASHQGTAKNIQYF. The CDR3 region has the DNA TGTGCCAGCCATCAAGGTACCGCCAAAAACATTCAGTACTTC.